Shown below are 7 T cell receptor beta chains from a single sample sequenced in a study of regulatory T cells in long-lasting Graves disease. The sample's time point: persistent/refractory GD, antithyroid drugs over 5 years with positive TRAb. The TCR library used RNA extracted from PBMCs. Sequencing libraries for TCR beta were prepared with iRepertoire HTBI primers and Arm-PCR of CDR3 regions. TCRdb itself ran the multiplex PCR reads through MiXCR, one entry per CDR3 protein. This table has about 470,000 distinct CDR3 sequences, 20% to 25% appearing once. The sample in question was peripheral blood mononuclear cells (PBMCs), obtained when the disease was refractory, from a patient treated with antithyroid drugs. The receptors stem from a female donor with Graves disease.

Regarding this clonotype: The CDR3 does not close with the conserved phenylalanine or tryptophan, likely indicating a read error. CDR3 residues: CACWTWRNYGYTL. The CDR3 coding sequence is TGTGCCTGTTGGACCTGGAGAAACTATGGCTACACCCTC. This sequence joins TRBV30 and TRBJ1-2; no reliable D call. The CDR3 runs to 13 residues. V lost 6 bases to trimming and J lost 2 bases, with 13 bases between them. Germline assignment: CDR1 GTSNPN and CDR2 SVGIG (reference sequence).

A word on this clonotype: A much bigger clone sits one base away, suggesting this may be a read error. The CDR3 ends on some other residue instead of the conserved phenylalanine or tryptophan, so this is likely a read error. The V call is TRBV12-3 or TRBV12-4, the J call TRBJ1-1; D is uncertain. The CDR3 has 11 residues. Trimming pared 8 bases from V and 4 bases from J, leaving 8 bases between. CDR3 protein: CASRVFTEAFL. As DNA, the CDR3 is TGTGCCAGCCGGGTCTTCACTGAAGCTTTCCTT.

This clonotype was counted a few times. J is TRBJ2-7 and V is TRBV11-1; D not resolved. This CDR3 contains 15 residues. CDR1 is SGHAT, CDR2 FQDESV, per germline (reference sequence). V was cut by 3 bases and J by 2 bases, with 14 bases left in between. CDR3 nucleotide sequence: TGTGCCAGCAGCTTCCCGGCCCAACGGGCCTACGAGCAGTACTTC. Translation gives CASSFPAQRAYEQYF.

This chain links TRBV4-3 with TRBJ1-4; the D is unclear. V gave up 0 bases and J gave up 1 base, with 6 bases separating them. In germline, CDR1 is LGHNA, CDR2 YSLEER. This CDR3 is built from 15 residues. This CDR3 is CASSQDGLTNEKLFF. For the CDR3, the DNA is TGCGCCAGCAGCCAAGACGGGCTAACTAATGAAAAACTGTTTTTT.

This clonotype appeared many times. V and J are TRBV24-1 and TRBJ1-2, with 9 positions matching TRBD1. The CDR3 length is 15 residues. Germline CDR1 KGHDR, CDR2 SFDVKD. Losses at the gene ends were 4 bases for V and 8 bases for J; bases not matched to a gene: 10. This CDR3 reads CATSDEGTGPRGYTF. In nucleotides, the CDR3 is TGTGCCACCAGTGACGAAGGGACAGGGCCGCGCGGCTACACCTTC.

About this clonotype: A read error may be the cause here, since a much bigger clone is one base away. The V and J genes are TRBV6-1 and TRBJ1-1; D remains unclear. Between the trimmed V and J ends, which lost 8 bases and 0 bases, there was a span of 10 bases. The CDR3 extends over 13 amino acids. Germline V gives CDR1 MNHNS, CDR2 SASEGT. The CDR3 sequence: CASYKYLNTEAFF. CDR3 in DNA: TGTGCCAGCTATAAGTACTTGAACACTGAAGCTTTCTTT.

The rearrangement links TRBV12-5 to TRBJ2-5; the match to TRBD2 covers 11 bases. The V segment lost 0 bases and the J segment 7 bases; nucleotides outside the gene matches: 7. Germline V gene lookup returns CDR1 LGHNT and CDR2 FRNRAP. CDR3 length: 16 amino acids. The CDR3: CASGLVSLAGVGTQYF. The CDR3 nucleotides read TGTGCTAGTGGTTTGGTATCACTAGCGGGAGTCGGGACCCAGTACTTC.